Listed below are T cell receptor beta chains from one sample, sequenced in a study of a mutant IDH1 vaccine in newly diagnosed glioma. Their cognate antigens are unknown. Repertoires were generated with immunoSEQ multiplex PCR, while TCRdb's copy carries only in-frame clones and drops some. The repertoire holds around 50,000 clones, around 80% seen once, with approximately 6.8% in the top ten. The sample in question was PBMCs, obtained from a glioma patient whose treatment included an IDH1 peptide vaccine. The source of these receptors is a man aged 35 to 55 with glioma. CDR3s include the opening cysteine and the closing phenylalanine or tryptophan. The D gene is left open where the match is weak. Not every row has a clone size; where given, it reads once, few, many or a size class.

clone size	D gene	V gene	J gene	CDR3 DNA	CDR3 protein
NA	TRBD1	TRBV5-6	TRBJ2-7	TGTGCCAGCAGCAACTGGCCGGGACAGGGGGGCGAGCAGTACTTC	CASSNWPGQGGEQYF
few	NA	TRBV10-3	TRBJ1-5	TGTGCCATCAGTGAGAATAGCAATCAGCCCCAGCATTTT	CAISENSNQPQHF
NA	NA	TRBV19	TRBJ1-5	TGTGCCAGTAGTATAGGGGTCAGGCTGAACAATCAGCCCCAGCATTTT	CASSIGVRLNNQPQHF
NA	TRBD1	TRBV4-1	TRBJ1-2	TGCGCCAGCAGCCAGCCAACAAGGGGACAGGGTAACTATGGCTACACCTTC	CASSQPTRGQGNYGYTF
NA	NA	TRBV5-1	TRBJ2-7	TGCGCCAGCAGCTTGGAACAGGGCTACGAGCAGTACTTC	CASSLEQGYEQYF
few	NA	TRBV2	TRBJ1-5	TGTGCCAGCAGTGAATCCCTTCGGGAGAGCAATCAGCCCCAGCATTTT	CASSESLRESNQPQHF
NA	TRBD1	TRBV10-3	TRBJ1-4	TGTGCCATCAGTAGCGGACAGGCCGCAACTAATGAAAAACTGTTTTTT	CAISSGQAATNEKLFF
NA	TRBD2	TRBV2	TRBJ2-5	TGTGCCAGCACTGGACTAGCGGGGCCCTCCCAAGAGACCCAGTACTTC	CASTGLAGPSQETQYF
few	NA	TRBV6-5	TRBJ1-5	TGTGCCAGCAGTTATCGCAGGGGAGGCAATCAGCCCCAGCATTTT	CASSYRRGGNQPQHF
NA	TRBD1	TRBV10-3	TRBJ1-6	TGTGCCACCCATGGGACAGGCAATTCACCCCTCCACTTT	CATHGTGNSPLHF